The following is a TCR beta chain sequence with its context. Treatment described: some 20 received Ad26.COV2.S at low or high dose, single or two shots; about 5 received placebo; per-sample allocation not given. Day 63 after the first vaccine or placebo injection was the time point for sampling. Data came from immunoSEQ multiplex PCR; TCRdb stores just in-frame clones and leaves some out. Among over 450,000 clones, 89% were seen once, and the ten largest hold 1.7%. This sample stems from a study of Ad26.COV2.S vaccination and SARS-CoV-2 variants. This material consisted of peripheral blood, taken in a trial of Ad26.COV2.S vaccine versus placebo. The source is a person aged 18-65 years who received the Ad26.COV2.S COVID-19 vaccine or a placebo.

The CDR3 spells CASSLVDRKSSGRELFF. In DNA, the CDR3 is TGTGCCAGCAGCTTAGTTGATCGTAAGTCAAGCGGCAGGGAGCTGTTTTTT. This chain links TRBV13 with TRBJ2-2, with a weak D call TRBD2 (5 bases). This CDR3 comprises 17 residues. V was cut by 1 base and J by 9 bases, with 21 bases left in between. CDR1 and CDR2 from the germline V gene are PRHDT and FYEKMQ (reference sequence). The complete variable domain, with remaining parts taken from reference TRBV13 and TRBJ2-2, reads AAGVIQSPRHLIKEKRETATLKCYPIPRHDTVYWYQQGPGQDPQFLISFYEKMQSDKGSIPDRFSAQQFSDYHSELNMSSLELGDSALYFCASSLVDRKSSGRELFFGEGSRLTVL.